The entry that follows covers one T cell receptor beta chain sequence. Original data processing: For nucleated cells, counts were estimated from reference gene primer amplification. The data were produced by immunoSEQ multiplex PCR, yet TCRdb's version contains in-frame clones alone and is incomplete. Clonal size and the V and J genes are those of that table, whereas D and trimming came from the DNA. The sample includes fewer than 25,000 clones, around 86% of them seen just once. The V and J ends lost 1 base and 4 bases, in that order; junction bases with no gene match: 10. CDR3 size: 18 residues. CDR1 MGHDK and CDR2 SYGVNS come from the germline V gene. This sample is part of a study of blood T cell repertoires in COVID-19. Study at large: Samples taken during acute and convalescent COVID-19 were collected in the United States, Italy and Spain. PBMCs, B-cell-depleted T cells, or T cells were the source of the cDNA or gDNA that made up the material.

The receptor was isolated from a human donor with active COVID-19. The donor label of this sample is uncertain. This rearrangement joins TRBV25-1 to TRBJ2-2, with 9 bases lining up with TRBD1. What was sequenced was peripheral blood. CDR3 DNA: TGTGCCAGCAGTGAATTTGCGGGACAGGGTATGGGCACCGGGGAGCTGTTTTTT. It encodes CASSEFAGQGMGTGELFF.